This T cell receptor beta chain emerged from a study of T cell responses to AZD1222 COVID-19 vaccine. Turning to the study itself: Pooled in the analysis were second doses at about 4 or about 12 weeks.

Study-wide points: Within unmutated variant regions lay the reported targets of nearly half of spike-specific TCRs. Rises in breadth and depth of Spike-specific TCRs came after two AZD1222 doses. Dominant CD4 TCR responses targeted spike regions 160-218 and 743-854.

The CDR3 sequence is 16 residues long. The V gene lost 1 base and the J gene lost 1 base, with 13 bases spanning the gap. Germline V CDR1 and CDR2: LGHNA, YSLEER. The assay was immunoSEQ multiplex PCR, and TCRdb's table has in-frame clones only and misses some. The sample records some 120,000 clones, around nine tenths being singletons. As concerns this clone: Antigen unknown.

Sequencing was performed on peripheral blood, taken on day 0 of AZD1222 vaccination. The chain is built from TRBV4-3 and TRBJ1-2; D not resolved. The origin of this receptor is an adult in good health. The CDR3 reads CASSQVYGPNNYGYTF. As DNA, the CDR3 is TGCGCCAGCAGCCAAGTGTATGGGCCGAATAACTATGGCTACACCTTC.